This T cell receptor beta chain was documented in a study of monozygotic twins with inflammatory bowel disease. The CDR3 is 14 residues long. TCRdb re-called the 5' RACE reads; one entry per CDR3 protein, DNA not given. The sample's table shows about 200,000 distinct CDR3 sequences. Whole blood served as the source of total RNA, and no T cell sorting took place. The rearrangement joins TRBV12-3 or TRBV12-4 to TRBJ1-3. The TCR originated in a human donor with ulcerative colitis or Crohn's disease, or a healthy co-twin of an affected twin (not recorded which). The sequencing input was blood. The chain's CDR3 is CASSLGLYGNTIYF.